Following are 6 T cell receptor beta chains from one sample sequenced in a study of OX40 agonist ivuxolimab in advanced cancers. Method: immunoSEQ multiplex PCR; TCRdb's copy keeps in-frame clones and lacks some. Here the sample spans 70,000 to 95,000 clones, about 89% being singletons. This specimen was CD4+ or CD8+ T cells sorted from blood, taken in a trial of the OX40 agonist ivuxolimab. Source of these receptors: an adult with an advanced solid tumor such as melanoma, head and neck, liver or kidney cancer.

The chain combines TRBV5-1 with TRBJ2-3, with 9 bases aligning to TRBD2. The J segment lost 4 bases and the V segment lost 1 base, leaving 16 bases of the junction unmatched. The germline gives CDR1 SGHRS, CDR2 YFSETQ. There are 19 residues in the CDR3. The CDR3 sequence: CASSLFRGRGRAEADTQYF. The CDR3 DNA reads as TGCGCCAGCAGCTTGTTTCGGGGGCGCGGGAGGGCCGAGGCAGATACGCAGTATTTT.

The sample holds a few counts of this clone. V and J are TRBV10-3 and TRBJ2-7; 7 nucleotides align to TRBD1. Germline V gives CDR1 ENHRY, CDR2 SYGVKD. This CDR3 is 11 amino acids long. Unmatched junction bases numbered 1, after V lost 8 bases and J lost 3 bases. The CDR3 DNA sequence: TGTGCCATCGGGACAGACTACGAGCAGTACTTC. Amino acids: CAIGTDYEQYF.

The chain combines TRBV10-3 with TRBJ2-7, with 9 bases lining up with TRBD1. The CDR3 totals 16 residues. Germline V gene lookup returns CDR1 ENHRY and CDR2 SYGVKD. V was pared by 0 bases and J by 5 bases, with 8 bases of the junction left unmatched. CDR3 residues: CAISESAGTGRDEQYF. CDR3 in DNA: TGTGCCATCAGTGAGTCCGCTGGGACAGGGAGGGACGAGCAGTACTTC.

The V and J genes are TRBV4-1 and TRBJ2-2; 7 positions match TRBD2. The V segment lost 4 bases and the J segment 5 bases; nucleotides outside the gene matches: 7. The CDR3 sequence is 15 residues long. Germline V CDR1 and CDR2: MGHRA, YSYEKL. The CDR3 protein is CASSLAGVETGELFF. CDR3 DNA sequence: TGCGCCAGCAGCCTGGCGGGAGTAGAGACCGGGGAGCTGTTTTTT.

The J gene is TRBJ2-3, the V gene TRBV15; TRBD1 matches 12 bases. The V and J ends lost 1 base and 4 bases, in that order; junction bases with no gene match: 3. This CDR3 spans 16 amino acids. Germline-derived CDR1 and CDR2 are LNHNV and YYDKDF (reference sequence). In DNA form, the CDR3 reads TGTGCCACCAGCAGAGCGGGGACAGGGGGCCCAGATACGCAGTATTTT. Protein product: CATSRAGTGGPDTQYF.

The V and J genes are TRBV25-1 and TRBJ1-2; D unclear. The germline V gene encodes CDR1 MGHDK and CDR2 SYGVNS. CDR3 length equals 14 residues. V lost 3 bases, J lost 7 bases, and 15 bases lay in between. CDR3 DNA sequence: TGTGCCAGCAGTGATGAAAATATGCTAGGTGGCTACACCTTC. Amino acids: CASSDENMLGGYTF.